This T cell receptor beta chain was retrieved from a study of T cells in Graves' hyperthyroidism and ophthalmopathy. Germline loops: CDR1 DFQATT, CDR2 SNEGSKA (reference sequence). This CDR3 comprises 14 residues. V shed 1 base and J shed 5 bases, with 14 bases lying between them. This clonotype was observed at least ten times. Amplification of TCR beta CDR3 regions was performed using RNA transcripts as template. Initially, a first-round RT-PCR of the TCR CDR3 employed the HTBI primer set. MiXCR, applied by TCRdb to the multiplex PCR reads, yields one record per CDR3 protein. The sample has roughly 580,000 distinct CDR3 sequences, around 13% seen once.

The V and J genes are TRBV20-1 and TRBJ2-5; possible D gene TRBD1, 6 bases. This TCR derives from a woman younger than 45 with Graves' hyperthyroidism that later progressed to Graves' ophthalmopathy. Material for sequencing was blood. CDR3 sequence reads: CSARVLQGGETQYF. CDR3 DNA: TGCAGTGCTAGAGTATTACAGGGTGGGGAGACCCAGTACTTC.